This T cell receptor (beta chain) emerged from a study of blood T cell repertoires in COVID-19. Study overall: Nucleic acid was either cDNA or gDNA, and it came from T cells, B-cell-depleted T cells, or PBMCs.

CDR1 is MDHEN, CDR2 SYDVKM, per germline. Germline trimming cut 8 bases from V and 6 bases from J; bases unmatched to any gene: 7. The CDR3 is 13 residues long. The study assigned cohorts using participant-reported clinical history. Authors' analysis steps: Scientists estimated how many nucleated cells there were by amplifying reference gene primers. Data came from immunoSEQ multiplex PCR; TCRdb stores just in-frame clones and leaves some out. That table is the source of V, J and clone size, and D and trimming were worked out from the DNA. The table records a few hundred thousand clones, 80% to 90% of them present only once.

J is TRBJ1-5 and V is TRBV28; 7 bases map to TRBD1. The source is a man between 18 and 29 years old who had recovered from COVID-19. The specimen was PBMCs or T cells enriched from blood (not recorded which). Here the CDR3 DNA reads TGTGCCAGCTACAGGGGTGAGGGTCAGCCCCAGCATTTT. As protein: CASYRGEGQPQHF.